This T cell receptor beta chain was obtained from a study of blood T cell repertoires in COVID-19. Background on the study: Italy, Spain and the United States were the sources of the convalescent and acute COVID-19 samples.

Germline CDR1 and CDR2: MDHEN and SYDVKM. J was trimmed by 4 bases and V by 8 bases; bases with no gene match: 14. CDR3 length equals 16 residues. Data came from immunoSEQ multiplex PCR; TCRdb stores just in-frame clones and leaves some out. The sample has roughly 55,000 clones; roughly four fifths are singletons. This clone was observed once. The origin of this receptor is a woman in her sixties with acute or convalescent COVID-19. The chain uses TRBV28 and TRBJ1-2, with 9 positions matching TRBD1. The sequencing sample was made of peripheral blood. The CDR3: CASGITGGRGGYGYTF. In nucleotides, the CDR3 is TGTGCCAGCGGAATCACAGGGGGCAGGGGCGGCTATGGCTACACCTTC.